A selection of T cell receptor beta chains follows, all from one sample in a study of cytomegalovirus exposure and HLA in healthy donors. Method: immunoSEQ multiplex PCR; TCRdb's copy keeps in-frame clones and lacks some. Altogether roughly 58,000 clones are present, about 80% being singletons, with the ten largest covering 1.6%. The sequencing sample was made of PBMCs. The receptor set was obtained from a human donor in good health. Each CDR3 is given with its conserved first and last residue. A D gene is named only where the DNA matches it firmly. Not every row has a clone size; where given, it reads once, few, many or a size class.

V gene: TRBV30; J gene: TRBJ1-5; D gene: .; clone size: .; CDR3 protein: CAWSIGFSDQPQHF; CDR3 DNA: TGTGCCTGGAGTATCGGTTTCAGCGATCAGCCCCAGCATTTT
V gene: TRBV30; J gene: TRBJ1-2; D gene: .; clone size: .; CDR3 protein: CAWSPGRTALGGGYTF; CDR3 DNA: TGTGCCTGGAGTCCCGGCCGGACAGCCCTCGGTGGTGGCTACACCTTC
V gene: TRBV15; J gene: TRBJ2-5; D gene: TRBD2; clone size: .; CDR3 protein: CATSRDPSGGARETQYF; CDR3 DNA: TGTGCCACCAGCAGAGACCCCAGCGGGGGTGCTCGAGAGACCCAGTACTTC
V gene: TRBV10-1; J gene: TRBJ2-1; D gene: TRBD1; clone size: once; CDR3 protein: CASSELKGQRLSNEQFF; CDR3 DNA: TGCGCCAGCAGTGAGTTAAAGGGACAGCGCCTAAGCAATGAGCAGTTCTTC
V gene: TRBV28; J gene: TRBJ1-4; D gene: .; clone size: once; CDR3 protein: CASSLSRGRASSNEKLFF; CDR3 DNA: TGTGCCAGCAGTTTATCCAGGGGTCGAGCTTCCTCTAATGAAAAACTGTTTTTT
V gene: TRBV15; J gene: TRBJ2-5; D gene: TRBD1; clone size: few; CDR3 protein: CATSRGRGTQETQYF; CDR3 DNA: TGTGCCACCAGCAGAGGCAGGGGGACCCAAGAGACCCAGTACTTC
V gene: TRBV10-3; J gene: TRBJ2-3; D gene: TRBD1; clone size: .; CDR3 protein: CAISPTSVAWGQGTDTQYF; CDR3 DNA: TGTGCCATCAGCCCAACTTCGGTTGCCTGGGGACAGGGGACAGATACGCAGTATTTT
V gene: TRBV15; J gene: TRBJ1-2; D gene: .; clone size: .; CDR3 protein: CATSRDGANYGYTF; CDR3 DNA: TGTGCCACCAGCAGAGACGGAGCTAACTATGGCTACACCTTC
V gene: TRBV2; J gene: TRBJ2-2; D gene: TRBD2; clone size: .; CDR3 protein: CASSDKRLAGGPRDTGELFF; CDR3 DNA: TGTGCCAGCAGTGACAAGCGGCTAGCGGGGGGCCCAAGGGACACCGGGGAGCTGTTTTTT
V gene: TRBV10-1; J gene: TRBJ2-7; D gene: TRBD1; clone size: .; CDR3 protein: CASSESRGSRLEQYF; CDR3 DNA: TGCGCCAGCAGTGAGTCCAGGGGGAGCCGTTTGGAGCAGTACTTC
V gene: TRBV30; J gene: TRBJ2-2; D gene: TRBD2; clone size: .; CDR3 protein: CAWSVGTTEGAGELFF; CDR3 DNA: TGTGCCTGGAGTGTTGGGACTACCGAGGGTGCTGGGGAGCTGTTTTTT
V gene: TRBV11-3; J gene: TRBJ1-1; D gene: .; clone size: .; CDR3 protein: CASSFQGNTEAFF; CDR3 DNA: TGTGCCAGCAGCTTCCAGGGAAACACTGAAGCTTTCTTT
V gene: TRBV21-1; J gene: TRBJ1-3; D gene: .; clone size: once; CDR3 protein: CASTKTGPGNTIYF; CDR3 DNA: TGTGCCAGCACCAAAACAGGGCCTGGAAACACCATATATTTT
V gene: TRBV6-5; J gene: TRBJ2-1; D gene: .; clone size: once; CDR3 protein: CASSSIRKGKNNEQFF; CDR3 DNA: TGTGCCAGCAGTTCCATTAGGAAGGGGAAAAACAATGAGCAGTTCTTC
V gene: TRBV9; J gene: TRBJ2-1; D gene: TRBD2; clone size: .; CDR3 protein: CASSVVESGLAENYNEQFF; CDR3 DNA: TGTGCCAGCAGCGTAGTGGAATCCGGACTAGCGGAAAACTACAATGAGCAGTTCTTC
V gene: TRBV7-9; J gene: TRBJ2-3; D gene: .; clone size: .; CDR3 protein: CSSSWTSTDTQYF; CDR3 DNA: TGTTCCAGCAGTTGGACTAGCACAGATACGCAGTATTTT
V gene: TRBV11-3; J gene: TRBJ2-2; D gene: .; clone size: .; CDR3 protein: CASSLVGSGTGELFF; CDR3 DNA: TGTGCCAGCAGCTTAGTCGGGTCGGGTACCGGGGAGCTGTTTTTT
V gene: TRBV28; J gene: TRBJ1-4; D gene: .; clone size: .; CDR3 protein: CASSLRSGGNEKLFF; CDR3 DNA: TGTGCCAGCAGTTTAAGATCCGGAGGCAATGAAAAACTGTTTTTT
V gene: TRBV7-9; J gene: TRBJ1-1; D gene: .; clone size: .; CDR3 protein: CSSSPQYTEAFF; CDR3 DNA: TGTTCCAGCAGCCCACAGTACACTGAAGCTTTCTTT
V gene: TRBV6-1; J gene: TRBJ2-1; D gene: .; clone size: .; CDR3 protein: CASSEAISQYNEQFF; CDR3 DNA: TGTGCCAGCAGTGAAGCGATTTCCCAGTACAATGAGCAGTTCTTC
V gene: TRBV28; J gene: TRBJ2-3; D gene: .; clone size: once; CDR3 protein: CASSLSRVTDTQYF; CDR3 DNA: TGTGCCAGCAGTTTAAGCAGGGTAACAGATACGCAGTATTTT
V gene: TRBV2; J gene: TRBJ1-1; D gene: .; clone size: .; CDR3 protein: CASSESSDGNTEAFF; CDR3 DNA: TGTGCCAGCAGCGAATCAAGCGACGGGAACACTGAAGCTTTCTTT
V gene: TRBV11-2; J gene: TRBJ2-2; D gene: .; clone size: few; CDR3 protein: CASSRGAGGRTGELFF; CDR3 DNA: TGTGCCAGCAGCCGGGGGGCCGGGGGAAGGACCGGGGAGCTGTTTTTT
V gene: TRBV30; J gene: TRBJ1-6; D gene: .; clone size: .; CDR3 protein: CAWSGVLDSPLHF; CDR3 DNA: TGTGCCTGGAGCGGGGTGCTGGATTCACCCCTCCACTTT
V gene: TRBV7-9; J gene: TRBJ2-7; D gene: TRBD2; clone size: .; CDR3 protein: CASSRSGGAYEQYF; CDR3 DNA: TGTGCCAGCAGCCGTAGCGGGGGGGCGTACGAGCAGTACTTC
V gene: TRBV23-1; J gene: TRBJ2-3; D gene: TRBD2; clone size: .; CDR3 protein: CASTIGAGADTQYF; CDR3 DNA: TGCGCCAGCACCATCGGGGCGGGAGCCGATACGCAGTATTTT
V gene: TRBV5-1; J gene: TRBJ2-1; D gene: .; clone size: few; CDR3 protein: CASSLDRFGSYNEQFF; CDR3 DNA: TGCGCCAGCAGCCTTGATCGTTTCGGGTCCTACAATGAGCAGTTCTTC
V gene: TRBV11-2; J gene: TRBJ2-2; D gene: TRBD1; clone size: .; CDR3 protein: CASSRTGETGELFF; CDR3 DNA: TGTGCCAGCAGCCGGACAGGAGAGACCGGGGAGCTGTTTTTT